These 20 T cell receptor beta chains were sequenced from one sample in a study of T-cell reconstitution after alpha-beta-depleted transplantation in children. Library preparation (for TCRbeta) was performed with unique molecular identifiers. Via MiXCR, TCRdb re-called the PCR reads, giving one row per CDR3 protein. The data show 330,000 or so distinct CDR3 sequences, 9% to 12% seen once. The input for sequencing was PBMCs from the stem cell graft donor, taken from the stem cell graft. The receptors were gathered from a human donor who donated a stem cell graft to a child with acute lymphoblastic leukemia.

This clonotype was counted only a few times. The chain is built from TRBV5-1 and TRBJ2-7; D uncertain. Per germline, CDR1 SGHRS and CDR2 YFSETQ. This CDR3 region has 14 residues. Trimming took 0 bases from V and 2 from J, leaving 9 bases between them. CDR3 loop: CASSLGQNTYEQYF. CDR3 DNA: TGCGCCAGCAGCTTGGGGCAGAATACCTACGAGCAGTACTTC.

V and J are TRBV2 and TRBJ2-7; 10 bases are shared with TRBD1. Trimming cost V 1 base and J 7 bases; bases outside gene matches: 4. There are 14 residues in the CDR3. Germline V gene sequence: CDR1 SNHLY, CDR2 FYNNEI. The CDR3 DNA reads TGTGCCAGCAGTGAAGGACAGGGGGCTGGGGAGCAGTACTTC. It specifies CASSEGQGAGEQYF.

This clonotype was detected only a few times. V usage is TRBV11-1 and J usage is TRBJ2-5; D possibly corresponds to TRBD1 (5 bases). The CDR3 runs 17 residues. V lost 3 bases to trimming and J lost 1 base, with 18 bases between them. The germline V gene has CDR1 SGHAT and CDR2 FQDESV (reference sequence). The CDR3 here is CASSLGKNDRGQETQYF. The CDR3 DNA reads TGTGCCAGCAGCTTGGGGAAGAACGACAGAGGCCAAGAGACCCAGTACTTC.

Concerning this clonotype: The junction departs from germline at one end; a sequencing error may be responsible. The chain has TRBV5-6 and TRBJ2-4; 7 nucleotides line up with TRBD2. The CDR3 runs 14 residues. Looked up from germline, CDR1 is SGHDT and CDR2 is YYEEEE. The CDR3 nucleotides are TGTGCCAGCAGCCCCGGACTAGAGAAAAACAGTCAGTACTTC. It yields the protein CASSPGLEKNSQYF. Full variable domain (outside the CDR3, taken from reference TRBV5-6 and TRBJ2-4): DAGVTQSPTHLIKTRGQQVTLRCSPKSGHDTVSWYQQALGQGPQFIFQYYEEEERQRGNFPDRFSGHQFPNYSSELNVNALLLGDSALYLCASSPGLEKNSQYFGAGTRLSVL.

This clonotype was counted a few times. The genes are TRBV7-8 and TRBJ2-6; D ambiguous. The CDR3 runs to 12 residues. Trimming removed 6 bases at V and 1 base at J, with 1 base between. CDR1 and CDR2 (germline): SGHVS, FQNEAQ. CDR3 in DNA: TGTGCCAGCAGGTCTGGGGCCAACGTCCTGACTTTC. Amino acids: CASRSGANVLTF.

This clonotype has a count of ten or more. V is TRBV5-1 and J is TRBJ2-3; D is unresolved. CDR1 is SGHRS and CDR2 is YFSETQ in the germline V gene. The CDR3 sequence is 14 residues long. The V end lost 0 bases, the J end lost 2 bases, and 7 bases lay between the germline ends. CDR3: CASSLGDYTDTQYF. As DNA, the CDR3 is TGCGCCAGCAGCTTGGGGGATTACACAGATACGCAGTATTTT.

This rearrangement joins TRBV20-1 to TRBJ2-1; D is possibly TRBD1 (6 bases). The CDR3 has 16 residues. The germline CDR1 and CDR2 sequences are DFQATT and SNEGSKA (reference sequence). V was cut by 1 base and J by 4 bases, with 17 bases left in between. CDR3 DNA sequence: TGCAGTGCTAGAGGCCGACAGGCCCAGAGTTACAATGAGCAGTTCTTC. Protein product: CSARGRQAQSYNEQFF.

In its sample, this clonotype was seen a few times. Germline is not matched at one junction end, which may reflect a read error. The chain uses TRBV7-2 and TRBJ2-2; D may be TRBD2 (7 bases). CDR1 SGHTA and CDR2 FQGNSA come from the germline V gene. This CDR3 comprises 16 residues. CDR3 amino acids: CASTLRGGGGTGELFF. The CDR3 nucleotides are TGTGCCAGCACCTTAAGAGGAGGGGGGGGCACCGGGGAGCTGTTTTTT.

This clonotype appeared a few times. J is TRBJ2-1 and V is TRBV7-3, with D maybe TRBD2 (6 bases). The CDR3 is 18 residues long. Germline CDR1 SGHTA, CDR2 FQGTGA. Trimming removed 0 bases at V and 3 bases at J, with 18 bases between. CDR3 coding DNA: TGTGCCAGCAGCTTAACTTTCGGAGGGCGCGGAGGCTACAATGAGCAGTTCTTC. Encoded protein: CASSLTFGGRGGYNEQFF.

This clonotype was detected ten times or more. This sequence joins TRBV28 and TRBJ2-7; D unclear. The CDR3 is made up of 12 amino acids. Trimming removed 3 bases from V and 6 bases from J, with 9 bases in between. Germline assignment: CDR1 MDHEN and CDR2 SYDVKM. This CDR3 is CASSFGSREQYF. As DNA, the CDR3 is TGTGCCAGCAGTTTTGGATCACGCGAGCAGTACTTC.

Only a few counts were recorded for this clonotype. J is TRBJ2-2 and V is TRBV2; 10 bases agree with TRBD2. The CDR3 sequence is 14 residues long. V lost 6 bases to trimming and J lost 6 bases; unmatched junction nucleotides: 4. Germline-derived CDR1 and CDR2 are SNHLY and FYNNEI. The chain's CDR3 is CASRGTSEAGELFF. CDR3 DNA: TGTGCCAGCAGGGGGACTAGCGAGGCCGGGGAGCTGTTTTTT.

This chain connects TRBV6-2 or TRBV6-3 to TRBJ1-5; tentatively, D is TRBD1 (5 bases). This CDR3 comprises 14 residues. The germline CDR1 and CDR2 sequences are MNHEY and SVGEGT. V lost 5 bases, J lost 4 bases, and 12 bases lay in between. CDR3 nucleotides: TGTGCCAGCAGTCCCCTCGGGGGAAATCAGCCCCAGCATTTT. Amino acids: CASSPLGGNQPQHF.

This clonotype occurred a few times. V gene TRBV7-3 combines with J gene TRBJ2-2; 10 bases fit TRBD1. J gave up 7 bases and V 0 bases, and 8 bases lay outside the gene matches. This CDR3 region has 17 residues. CDR1 and CDR2 (germline): SGHTA, FQGTGA. CDR3 nucleotides: TGTGCCAGCAGCTTAACAGGCAGGACAGGGGGAATCGGGGAGCTGTTTTTT. Residues: CASSLTGRTGGIGELFF.

In this sample, this clonotype turned up many times. This rearrangement joins TRBV7-9 to TRBJ1-4; D gene uncertain. The germline V and J ends were trimmed by 1 base and 0 bases, with 12 bases remaining between them. Germline CDR1 reads SEHNR; CDR2 reads FQNEAQ (reference sequence). The CDR3 loop spans 17 amino acids. The DNA of the CDR3 is TGTGCCAGCAGCTTAGGGTTTCGGGGAGCAACTAATGAAAAACTGTTTTTT. It is translated as CASSLGFRGATNEKLFF.

The chain links TRBV27 to TRBJ2-5; perhaps TRBD1 as D (6 bases). The V gene lost 2 bases and the J gene lost 7 bases, with 17 bases spanning the gap. Germline V CDR1 and CDR2: MNHEY, SMNVEV (reference sequence). The CDR3 sequence is 15 residues long. The CDR3 DNA follows: TGTGCCAGCAGTTTAACCCGGACAGCCCTGGGGACCCAGTACTTC. Encoded protein: CASSLTRTALGTQYF.

This clonotype was detected only a few times. The V gene is TRBV11-2, the J gene TRBJ2-1; 11 bases are a match to TRBD2. V gave up 0 bases and J gave up 4 bases; unmatched junction bases: 2. CDR1 SGHAT and CDR2 FQNNGV come from the germline V gene. The CDR3 is made up of 16 amino acids. DNA for the CDR3: TGTGCCAGCAGCTTAGATGGGACTAGCGGATACAATGAGCAGTTCTTC. Protein sequence: CASSLDGTSGYNEQFF.

The table lists this clonotype with a few counts. This chain connects TRBV27 to TRBJ1-4; no firm D call. The CDR3 runs to 16 residues. Germline CDR1 reads MNHEY; CDR2 reads SMNVEV (reference sequence). V was cut by 5 bases and J by 5 bases, with 18 bases left in between. As DNA, the CDR3 is TGTGCCAGCAGTCCCAGCTTATTTGGCGGGAATGAAAAACTGTTTTTT. Translation: CASSPSLFGGNEKLFF.

V is TRBV6-1 and J is TRBJ2-5; D is possibly TRBD2 (5 bases). This CDR3 contains 13 residues. V was trimmed by 6 bases and J by 5 bases, leaving 13 bases between them. Germline V gives CDR1 MNHNS, CDR2 SASEGT. CDR3 amino acids: CASSPGAAETQYF. CDR3 DNA: TGTGCCAGCAGCCCCGGAGCGGCGGAGACCCAGTACTTC.

This clonotype was recorded a few times. This chain joins TRBV7-3 and TRBJ2-3, with TRBD2 matching 7 bases. V gave up 0 bases and J gave up 8 bases; unmatched junction bases: 8. The CDR3 consists of 15 residues. The germline CDR1 and CDR2 sequences are SGHTA and FQGTGA. CDR3 sequence: CASSLTSGATGTQYF. The CDR3 nucleotides read TGTGCCAGCAGCTTAACCAGCGGGGCTACGGGTACGCAGTATTTT.

This clonotype was counted only a few times. The gene calls are TRBV5-1 and TRBJ2-3; 10 bases align to TRBD2. CDR1 is SGHRS and CDR2 is YFSETQ in the germline V gene. CDR3 size: 18 residues. Germline trimming cut 0 bases from V and 4 bases from J; bases unmatched to any gene: 11. The CDR3 coding sequence is TGCGCCAGCAGCTTGGCCGTCTCGGGACTAGCGAAAGCAGATACGCAGTATTTT. It specifies CASSLAVSGLAKADTQYF.